This T cell receptor beta chain was sequenced for a study of shared clonotypes between healthy human individuals. Study conclusions and caveats: Non-shared clonotypes showed lower generation probabilities than clonotypes common to all four donors. With a few donors compared, around 5% of naive CD4 clonotypes were shared. Sharing of clonotypes among donors was expected to vary with sequencing depth.

Germline V lookup: CDR1 SNHLY, CDR2 FYNNEI. V shed 3 bases and J 1 base; nucleotides not matched to a gene: 4. There are 15 residues in the CDR3. Sequencing was performed with immunoSEQ multiplex PCR; in TCRdb, only in-frame clones are kept and a portion is missing. The sample lists millions of clones; 90% to 95% were seen once. As for this clone: Its antigen is as yet unknown.

This chain uses TRBV2 with TRBJ1-1, with TRBD1 matching 8 bases. This sequence was found in a man younger than 35 in good health. Some clones in this sample may be carry-over from other donors' samples. The sample was naive CD4+ T cells from PBMCs. Subset indicated: CD45RA+ positively selected. Here the CDR3 reads CASSDDQGANTEAFF. The DNA of the CDR3 is TGTGCCAGCAGTGATGATCAGGGGGCGAACACTGAAGCTTTCTTT. Full variable domain (outside the CDR3, taken from reference TRBV2 and TRBJ1-1): EPEVTQTPSHQVTQMGQEVILRCVPISNHLYFYWYRQILGQKVEFLVSFYNNEISEKSEIFDDQFSVERPDGSNFTLKIRSTKLEDSAMYFCASSDDQGANTEAFFGQGTRLTVV.